One sample yielded the 8 T cell receptor beta chains listed below, sequenced in a study of shared clonotypes between healthy human individuals. TCRdb keeps only in-frame clones here, not all; method: immunoSEQ multiplex PCR. The repertoire holds about 1.5 million clones, with around 97% as singletons. The source material was naive CD4+ T cells sorted from blood. The sample's subset: CD45RA+ positively selected. These receptors all stem from a man younger than 40 in good health.

Only one count was recorded for this clone. The chain employs TRBV29-1 and TRBJ2-3, with 7 bases that match TRBD2. The CDR3 sequence is 14 residues long. V dropped 4 bases and J dropped 4; count of bases not matched to a gene: 8. The germline V gene has CDR1 SQVTM and CDR2 ANQGSEA. The DNA for the CDR3 is TGCAGCGTTGTAGGGCAGGGAGGGGCAGATACGCAGTATTTT. It is translated as CSVVGQGGADTQYF.

This chain links TRBV28 with TRBJ2-1; 10 nucleotides agree with TRBD1. The CDR3 loop spans 15 amino acids. Germline values: CDR1 MDHEN, CDR2 SYDVKM. J gave up 3 bases and V 6 bases, and 5 bases lay outside the gene matches. CDR3 residues: CASRMTGGFYNEQFF. DNA of the CDR3: TGTGCCAGCAGAATGACAGGGGGCTTCTACAATGAGCAGTTCTTC.

In this sample, this clone turned up a few times. The rearrangement links TRBV18 to TRBJ1-5, with 7 bases aligning to TRBD1. Germline trimming cut 1 base from V and 1 base from J; bases unmatched to any gene: 4. The CDR3 is made up of 16 amino acids. CDR1 and CDR2 (germline): KGHSH, LQKENI. CDR3 sequence: CASSPQSTGSNQPQHF. The CDR3 bases are TGTGCCAGCTCACCACAATCGACAGGGAGCAATCAGCCCCAGCATTTT. Full variable domain (outside the CDR3, taken from reference TRBV18 and TRBJ1-5): NAGVMQNPRHLVRRRGQEARLRCSPMKGHSHVYWYRQLPEEGLKFMVYLQKENIIDESGMPKERFSAEFPKEGPSILRIQQVVRGDSAAYFCASSPQSTGSNQPQHFGDGTRLSIL.

The rearrangement joins TRBV2 to TRBJ2-5; tentative D call: TRBD2 (6 bases). Between the trimmed V and J ends, which lost 3 bases and 2 bases, there was a span of 7 bases. The CDR3 is 13 amino acids. CDR1 is SNHLY, CDR2 FYNNEI, per germline. The CDR3 DNA reads TGTGCCAGCAGTGATGGGAGGCAAGAGACCCAGTACTTC. Its translation is CASSDGRQETQYF.

The chain uses TRBV4-2 and TRBJ2-7; 8 bases are a match to TRBD2. The J segment lost 3 bases and the V segment lost 3 bases, leaving 7 bases of the junction unmatched. The germline CDR1 and CDR2 sequences are LGHNA and YNFKEQ. The CDR3 has 15 residues. The CDR3 loop reads CASSQETSAFYEQYF. The CDR3 nucleotides read TGTGCCAGCAGCCAGGAGACTAGCGCCTTCTACGAGCAGTACTTC.

V gene TRBV10-3 combines with J gene TRBJ2-5; 7 bases map to TRBD1. The CDR3 loop spans 15 amino acids. Germline lookup yields CDR1 ENHRY and CDR2 SYGVKD. V was clipped by 6 bases and J by 2 bases; unmatched bases: 9. DNA for the CDR3: TGTGCCATCAGAAACCCACGGACAGGACAAGAGACCCAGTACTTC. Protein: CAIRNPRTGQETQYF.

J is TRBJ2-1 and V is TRBV5-6; TRBD1 aligns across 9 bases. This CDR3 contains 14 residues. CDR1 and CDR2 (germline): SGHDT, YYEEEE. With V trimmed by 5 bases and J by 9 bases, 9 bases remained unmatched. As DNA, the CDR3 is TGTGCCAGCAGTTCAGGGACAGGGATTTTTGAGCAGTTCTTC. Protein product: CASSSGTGIFEQFF.

V and J are TRBV27 and TRBJ2-7; D ambiguous. This CDR3 comprises 17 residues. Between the trimmed V and J ends, which lost 5 bases and 0 bases, there was a span of 20 bases. Germline assignment: CDR1 MNHEY and CDR2 SMNVEV (reference sequence). The CDR3 spells CASSAAVFLAPSYEQYF. CDR3 DNA sequence: TGTGCCAGCAGTGCGGCCGTCTTCCTGGCCCCCTCCTACGAGCAGTACTTC.